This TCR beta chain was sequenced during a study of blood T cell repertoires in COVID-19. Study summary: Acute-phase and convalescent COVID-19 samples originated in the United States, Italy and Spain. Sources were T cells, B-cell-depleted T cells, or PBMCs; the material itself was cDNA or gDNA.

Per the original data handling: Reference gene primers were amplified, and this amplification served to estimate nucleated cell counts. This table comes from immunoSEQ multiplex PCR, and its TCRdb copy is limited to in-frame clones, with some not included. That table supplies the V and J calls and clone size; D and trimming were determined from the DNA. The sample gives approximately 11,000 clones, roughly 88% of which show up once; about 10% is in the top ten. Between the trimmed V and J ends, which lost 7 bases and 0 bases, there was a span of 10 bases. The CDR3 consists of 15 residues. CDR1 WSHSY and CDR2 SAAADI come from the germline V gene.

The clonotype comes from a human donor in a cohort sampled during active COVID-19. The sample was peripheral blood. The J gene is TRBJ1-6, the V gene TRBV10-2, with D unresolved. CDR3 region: CASIEEGSYNSPLHF. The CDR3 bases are TGCGCCAGCATAGAGGAGGGCTCCTATAATTCACCCCTCCACTTT.